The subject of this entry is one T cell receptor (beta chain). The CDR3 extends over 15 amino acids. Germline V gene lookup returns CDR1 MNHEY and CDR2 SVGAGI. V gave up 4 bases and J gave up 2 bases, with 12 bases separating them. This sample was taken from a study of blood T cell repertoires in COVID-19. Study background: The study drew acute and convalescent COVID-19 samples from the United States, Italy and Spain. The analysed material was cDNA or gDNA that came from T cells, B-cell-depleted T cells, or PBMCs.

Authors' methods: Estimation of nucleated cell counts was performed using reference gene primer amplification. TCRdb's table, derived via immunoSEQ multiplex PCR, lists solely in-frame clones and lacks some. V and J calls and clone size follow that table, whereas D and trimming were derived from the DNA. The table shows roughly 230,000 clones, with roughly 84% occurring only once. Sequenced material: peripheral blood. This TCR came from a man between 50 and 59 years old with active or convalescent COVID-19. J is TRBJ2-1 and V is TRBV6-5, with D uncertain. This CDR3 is CASSFDPSAYNEQFF. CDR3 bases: TGTGCCAGCAGTTTCGACCCCAGCGCCTACAATGAGCAGTTCTTC.